The sequence of this T cell receptor beta chain was determined in a study of regulatory T cells in long-lasting Graves disease (dated by TCRdb to the early 2020s). Turning to the overall study: Newly diagnosed Graves' disease patients had taken antithyroid drugs for less than 3 months. This study used TCR sequencing and RNA sequencing of peripheral blood to compare persistent Graves' disease patients against newly diagnosed Graves' disease patients. The study was conducted in China and was registered as a clinical trial. TCR sequencing covered about 13 persistent and 20 newly diagnosed Graves' disease patients, approximately 33 samples in total.

A word on this clonotype: Its recognized antigen is unknown. The sample holds no much larger clone one base away, and base qualities are not on file.

Its CDR3 holds 22 amino acids, cysteine through phenylalanine. Just CDR3 DNA is preserved here, 66 bases in frame from base 1. V lost 4 bases and J lost 0 bases, and the count of bases not matched to a germline gene is 19. Looking up the germline V gene yields CDR1 MNHEY and CDR2 SVGEGT. Taken with the paper, the label for time point translates to: newly diagnosed GD, antithyroid drugs for less than 3 months. For both TCR sequencing and RNA sequencing, RNA was extracted from PBMCs in TRIzol. The diagnosis of Graves' disease followed American Thyroid Association guidelines. Patients for the study were recruited at an endocrinology department in Xi'an, China. Each patient gave roughly 10 milliliters of peripheral blood, collected in an EDTA anticoagulant tube. Ficoll Paque Plus density gradient separation was used to isolate PBMCs, and no further T cell sorting was performed. An Agilent 2100 Bioanalyzer and agarose gel were used to check RNA quality, and a NanoDrop 2000 was used to measure RNA concentration.

Overall study results and their limits: Because the primary lesion, thyroid tissue, could not be accessed, the study looked at peripheral blood alone. More public clonotypes were shared among persistent patients (fewer than 3,000) than among newly diagnosed patients (roughly 1,000). Lower TCR Shannon entropy and fewer highly expanded clones were observed in persistent Graves' disease patients than in newly diagnosed patients, which suggested clonal expansion. Sequencing and analysis were restricted to the TCR beta chain. As a limitation, the authors acknowledged that the small sample size may reduce accuracy. Preferential use of TRBV28, TRBJ1-2 and TRBJ2-5 was observed in persistent disease, whereas TRBV20-1 and TRBJ2-1 were favored in newly diagnosed disease.

The library was obtained by multiplex PCR. Sequenced using an Illumina HiSeq 4000. CDR3 regions were amplified by Arm-PCR with iRepertoire HTBI primers to construct TCR beta libraries. Before sequencing, the PCR products underwent gel purification. The study's processing was this. Gene usage analysis of CDR3 amino acid clonotypes relied on the 55 to 80 TRBV and 14 TRBJ segments identified across samples. COPE and FqMerger were used to merge the filtered high-quality paired reads into contigs. BLAST was used to align contigs to the IMGT TRBV, TRBD and TRBJ reference genes, and CDR3 was defined following IMGT. Any clonotype with a frequency above 0.1% was counted as a highly expanded clone. Shannon entropy served as the measure of repertoire diversity, while the Gini coefficient captured V-J evenness. Clonotypes shared by more than one individual were considered public. TCRdb reprocessed the public reads (quality trimming at Q25 with fastp, clone calling with MiXCR) and kept in-frame beta chains. CDR3 protein duplicates are merged, each entry listing the most common genes and DNA. What appears here as the V and J calls and clone size reflects TCRdb's work, not the paper's. Present in this sample are some 370,000 distinct CDR3 sequences, about an eighth of which were seen just once. The leading ten clones occupy about 20% of the sample.

The data also belong to a second study, concerning T cells in Graves' hyperthyroidism and ophthalmopathy. The second paper states: Stable Graves' hyperthyroidism was defined as the absence of progression to ophthalmopathy over 18 months of follow-up. Hyperthyroidism patients were newly diagnosed, with disease duration under 2 months, and aged 18 to 65 years. The study excluded patients with uncontrolled infections, other autoimmune diseases, pregnancy or lactation. Diagnoses were established on the basis of clinical symptoms, serum thyroxine and TRAb, thyroid ultrasound, and orbital computed tomography. The TCR CDR3 was subjected to a first round of RT-PCR using the HTBI primer set and the Qiagen OneStep RT-PCR kit. Blood samples also contained most of the expanded thyroid clonotypes (frequency above 0.001), which suggests that blood repertoires may reflect thyroid immune responses. A 13 V-J signature model separated ophthalmopathy from stable hyperthyroidism, with about 88% sensitivity and roughly 82% specificity in cross-validation and 80%/75% in testing. During validation, the model predicted progression to ophthalmopathy a median of approximately 6.5 months ahead of onset, with 70.59% sensitivity and almost 75% specificity. To identify TCR V-J signatures that set the groups apart, the researchers used a discovery cohort of about a hundred patients, made up of approximately 43 with Graves' ophthalmopathy and some 58 with stable Graves' hyperthyroidism. Prospective prediction of ophthalmopathy was tested in an independent validation cohort consisting of roughly 20 hyperthyroidism patients and 17 patients who later progressed to ophthalmopathy. The roughly 99 discovery patients were divided at random into training and test sets in a 7:3 ratio. In addition, the study compared T-cell repertoires in thyroid tissue and in blood from several Graves' hyperthyroidism patients. After blood sampling, hyperthyroidism patients were treated with methimazole at a starting dose of 30 mg daily, and ophthalmopathy patients were treated with high-dose intravenous methylprednisolone. A second multiplex PCR round built the libraries, followed by size selection and purification. Paired-end sequencing of the libraries was performed with 100 bp reads on an Illumina HiSeq2000. SOAPnuke was used to process the raw data, with reads discarded if the reads contained adapters or uncalled bases, had a mean Phred below 15, or lacked an exact constant-primer or identifier match. High-quality paired reads were merged with COPE v1.2.5, and unique nucleotide sequences were defined as clonotypes. Clonotypes were aligned to IMGT TRBV, TRBD and TRBJ reference segments using MiTCR v1.1. The analysis was restricted to V-J combinations with a frequency above 0.0001, which together covered 99.2% of the repertoires. The TCS score was defined as F50 (clonal expansion) divided by E x V (chaos), with BLOSUM62-based TCRdist calculated between CDR3 peptides within each V-J. Welch's t-statistics and random forest reduced 514 V-J features to some 14, which were used in a naive Bayes classifier (R e1071). Sample size was not statistically predetermined, and investigators were not blinded to group allocation. The paper describes TCR Vbeta CDR3 sequencing of fewer than 150 peripheral blood samples, made up of 43 ophthalmopathy patients, more than 70 hyperthyroidism patients and roughly 17 progressor patients.

Here the sequenced sample was peripheral blood mononuclear cells (PBMCs), taken at new diagnosis, from a patient treated with antithyroid drugs. The sequence joins TRBV6-2 or TRBV6-3 to TRBJ2-6; 9 of the junction bases match TRBD2. The sequence was obtained from a woman under 30 with Graves disease. Donor details come from another sample of the same person, matched by shared clones. The CDR3 amino acid sequence is: CASSSPYHRSSGESSGANVLTF. In nucleotides, the sequence is TGTGCCAGCAGTTCCCCCTATCACAGATCTAGCGGGGAGAGCTCTGGGGCCAACGTCCTGACTTTC.